This TCR beta chain was documented in a study of blood T cell repertoires in COVID-19 (TCRdb year 2020). Regarding the study in general: Collaborator samples came from the United States, Italy and Spain and covered acute and convalescent phases of COVID-19. The repertoires were released in a freely available public database intended as a resource for research on the immune response to SARS-CoV-2. The prospective study material was composed of cDNA or gDNA derived from T cells, B-cell-depleted T cells, or PBMCs. The samples were drawn from the first 160 participants of the ongoing ImmuneRACE study and from some 1,300 subjects provided by 6 global collaborators. The dataset comprised deeply sampled blood TCRbeta repertoires from subjects exposed to, actively infected with, or recovered from COVID-19. Sample metadata almost always included a de-identified subject ID, COVID-19 status, age in years and sex. Where available, HLA class I and class II types were obtained from metadata supplied by the sample provider rather than from assay-based typing. Points the paper makes about the study in general: The amount of clinical and demographic metadata varied by source and participant and was provided uncurated.

Reading from cysteine to phenylalanine, the CDR3 counts 15 amino acids. Just CDR3 DNA is preserved here, 45 bases in frame from base 1. Trimming at the junction amounts to 6 bases on V and 1 base on J, and the germline ends lie 15 bases apart. CDR1 and CDR2 (SNHLY, FYNNEI) derive from the germline V gene. TCRbeta CDR3 regions were amplified from genomic DNA by means of the immunoSEQ Assay, a bias-controlled multiplex PCR. The authors' pipeline ran thus. The number of nucleated cells in each sample was estimated from the amplification of reference gene primers within the assay. Sequence reads were collapsed and filtered to measure the absolute abundance of every unique TCRbeta CDR3 rearrangement. For each sample, productive Simpson clonality was calculated by taking the square root of Simpson's diversity index across productive rearrangements. TCRdb re-hosts the immuneACCESS table, in-frame sequences only. Its copies lack some clones; in the studies checked, an unresolved V gene accounts for under half of them, and the cause for the rest is not known. That table gives V, J and clone size, and the DNA gave D and trimming. This sample has about 380,000 clones in its table, and 81% of those were observed once. The biggest ten clones account for over 0.95% of the sample.

Remarks on this clone: Its antigen is not yet known. No much larger clone is present one base from it, and per-base qualities are unavailable.

Each collaborating institution followed its own protocols to collect whole blood in K2EDTA tubes. For TCRbeta analysis, collaborator samples were shipped as frozen whole blood, as isolated PBMCs, or as DNA extracted from either sample type. The sequence is built from TRBV2 and TRBJ1-1, with TRBD1 perhaps the D gene, on 6 matching bases. Sequenced: peripheral blood. The clonotype originates from a human donor with acute or convalescent COVID-19. The donor label of this sample is uncertain. The CDR3 here reads CASRTKGHPNTEAFF. The DNA sequence is given as TGTGCCAGCAGAACGAAGGGACACCCGAACACTGAAGCTTTCTTT. Supplemented by the reference TRBV2 and TRBJ1-1 proteins around the CDR3, the complete variable domain is EPEVTQTPSHQVTQMGQEVILRCVPISNHLYFYWYRQILGQKVEFLVSFYNNEISEKSEIFDDQFSVERPDGSNFTLKIRSTKLEDSAMYFCASRTKGHPNTEAFFGQGTRLTVV.